This TCR beta chain is from a study of blood T cell repertoires in COVID-19. Looking at the study overall: Acute and convalescent COVID-19 specimens originated in the United States, Italy and Spain. PBMCs, B-cell-depleted T cells, or T cells provided the cDNA or gDNA that made up the material.

This clone was picked up one time. Everyone who took part was about 18 to 90 years old, and they came from roughly 25 US areas. From germline, CDR1 is WNHNN and CDR2 SYGVQD (reference sequence). This CDR3 has 15 amino acids. Trimming took off 0 bases at V and 1 base at J, with 10 bases between the two ends. Original processing notes: Nucleated cell counts were estimated from reference gene primer amplification. Sequenced by immunoSEQ multiplex PCR; TCRdb stores in-frame clones only, minus some. From that table come the V and J calls and clone size; the DNA was used to work out D and trimming. The sample lists 300,000 to 500,000 clones, around 87% occurring once.

The clonotype was recovered from a woman aged 25 to 39 with acute COVID-19. This chain connects TRBV10-1 to TRBJ2-7; the D gene is possibly TRBD2 (6 bases). Sequencing input: PBMCs or T cells enriched from blood (not recorded which). The CDR3: CASSESKEGSYEQYF. The CDR3 region has the DNA TGCGCCAGCAGTGAGTCGAAGGAGGGATCCTACGAGCAGTACTTC.